The 16 T cell receptor beta chains given below trace back to one sample, sequenced in a study of blood T cell repertoires in COVID-19. TCRdb's table, derived via immunoSEQ multiplex PCR, lists solely in-frame clones and lacks some. The table shows about 380,000 clones, with more than 65% occurring only once. Sequencing was performed on peripheral blood. The receptor source for this set is a human donor with acute or convalescent COVID-19. The donor label of this sample is uncertain.

This sequence joins TRBV5-6 and TRBJ1-5, with 12 bases fitting TRBD1. The V segment lost 2 bases and the J segment 2 bases; nucleotides outside the gene matches: 11. The CDR3 contains 19 residues. Per the germline V gene, CDR1 is SGHDT and CDR2 is YYEEEE. The CDR3 nucleotides read TGTGCCAGCAGCTTTAGGAGGGACAGGGGGCGATCAGGCAATCAGCCCCAGCATTTT. It yields the protein CASSFRRDRGRSGNQPQHF.

The chain combines TRBV6-5 with TRBJ2-1; maybe TRBD2 (6 bases). V dropped 6 bases and J dropped 10 bases, with 16 bases sitting between them. Germline loops: CDR1 MNHEY, CDR2 SVGAGI. The CDR3 contains 13 residues. The CDR3 loop is CASRFFGTREQFF. The CDR3 DNA follows: TGTGCCAGCAGGTTCTTTGGGACTCGCGAGCAGTTCTTC.

This chain uses TRBV7-9 with TRBJ2-7; D unresolved. The germline V gene has CDR1 SEHNR and CDR2 FQNEAQ (reference sequence). Trimming pared 1 base from V and 0 bases from J, leaving 10 bases between. This CDR3 contains 15 residues. CDR3 region: CASSLGYDSSYEQYF. CDR3 in DNA: TGTGCCAGCAGCTTAGGGTACGATAGCTCCTACGAGCAGTACTTC.

The chain combines TRBV5-1 with TRBJ1-1; possibly TRBD1 for D (5 bases). The V gene's germline CDR1 is SGHRS and CDR2 YFSETQ. Trimming cost V 3 bases and J 5 bases, with 14 bases left between them. CDR3 length: 14 amino acids. The CDR3 loop is CASSSPGRGTEAFF. As DNA, the CDR3 is TGCGCCAGCAGCTCGCCGGGGCGGGGGACTGAAGCTTTCTTT.

CDR3 sequence: CASSRIRETGGSRSSGNTIYF. Written as DNA, the CDR3 is TGTGCCAGCTCCCGTATCAGAGAGACAGGGGGAAGTCGTTCGTCAGGAAACACCATATATTTT. The chain combines TRBV18 with TRBJ1-3; 9 bases are shared with TRBD1. V dropped 6 bases and J dropped 4; count of bases not matched to a gene: 25. The germline CDR1 and CDR2 sequences are KGHSH and LQKENI. CDR3 length: 21 residues.

This clone was counted a single time. The rearrangement links TRBV2 to TRBJ1-4; no clear D gene. Between the trimmed V and J ends, which lost 2 bases and 0 bases, there was a span of 7 bases. The CDR3 consists of 15 residues. Germline V lookup: CDR1 SNHLY, CDR2 FYNNEI. The CDR3 bases are TGTGCCAGCAGTGAAAACCGGGCAACTAATGAAAAACTGTTTTTT. This encodes CASSENRATNEKLFF. The full variable domain, in which reference TRBV2 and TRBJ1-4 provide the parts outside the CDR3, is EPEVTQTPSHQVTQMGQEVILRCVPISNHLYFYWYRQILGQKVEFLVSFYNNEISEKSEIFDDQFSVERPDGSNFTLKIRSTKLEDSAMYFCASSENRATNEKLFFGSGTQLSVL.

Only one count was recorded for this clone. V usage is TRBV7-9 and J usage is TRBJ2-1; 11 positions match TRBD2. This CDR3 contains 16 residues. The germline gives CDR1 SEHNR, CDR2 FQNEAQ (reference sequence). J gave up 6 bases and V 5 bases, and 9 bases lay outside the gene matches. CDR3 amino acids: CASSGTSGLSANEQFF. CDR3 DNA: TGTGCCAGCAGCGGGACTAGCGGTCTTTCGGCCAATGAGCAGTTCTTC.

V and J are TRBV30 and TRBJ2-3; no definite D call. CDR3 size: 11 residues. Trimming removed 4 bases from V and 2 bases from J, with 4 bases in between. CDR1 and CDR2 from the germline V gene are GTSNPN and SVGIG (reference sequence). DNA for the CDR3: TGTGCCTGGACAGTCACAGATACGCAGTATTTT. Encoded protein: CAWTVTDTQYF.

This clone was counted a few times. The chain carries TRBV2 and TRBJ1-5; D might be TRBD1 (6 bases). Germline-derived CDR1 and CDR2 are SNHLY and FYNNEI. The V and J ends lost 9 bases and 2 bases respectively, with 17 bases between them. This CDR3 is 15 amino acids long. This CDR3 is CASRQEHRGNQPQHF. CDR3 DNA sequence: TGTGCCAGTCGGCAGGAACACAGGGGCAATCAGCCCCAGCATTTT.

About this clone itself: One junction end disagrees with the germline gene, perhaps due to a read error. The V gene is TRBV7-2, the J gene TRBJ2-7; D may be TRBD2 (9 bases). Germline V lookup: CDR1 SGHTA, CDR2 FQGNSA. This CDR3 spans 15 amino acids. The CDR3 nucleotides are TGTGCCAGCAGTTCGGGACAGGTTCGGAGCGGGGGGCTGAACTTC. It specifies CASSSGQVRSGGLNF. The whole variable domain, filled in from reference TRBV7-2 and TRBJ2-7, reads GAGVSQSPSNKVTEKGKDVELRCDPISGHTALYWYRQSLGQGLEFLIYFQGNSAPDKSGLPSDRFSAERTGGSVSTLTIQRTQQEDSAVYLCASSSGQVRSGGLNFGPGTRLTVT.

The J gene is TRBJ2-5, the V gene TRBV7-2; D perhaps matches TRBD2 (5 bases). The CDR3 length is 15 residues. Trimming removed 5 bases at V and 4 bases at J, with 17 bases between. CDR1 SGHTA and CDR2 FQGNSA come from the germline V gene. CDR3 amino acids: CASSTTPLVPETQYF. The CDR3 DNA follows: TGTGCCAGCAGCACAACCCCACTAGTACCAGAGACCCAGTACTTC. The variable domain in full, completed from reference TRBV7-2 and TRBJ2-5, reads GAGVSQSPSNKVTEKGKDVELRCDPISGHTALYWYRQSLGQGLEFLIYFQGNSAPDKSGLPSDRFSAERTGGSVSTLTIQRTQQEDSAVYLCASSTTPLVPETQYFGPGTRLLVL.

The rearrangement uses TRBV28 and TRBJ2-7; a possible D gene is TRBD2 (5 bases). V was cut by 2 bases and J by 3 bases, with 11 bases left in between. Germline loops: CDR1 MDHEN, CDR2 SYDVKM. This CDR3 comprises 14 residues. In nucleotides, the CDR3 is TGTGCCAGCAGTTTAAACCCCGGACTCTACGAGCAGTACTTC. Amino acid sequence: CASSLNPGLYEQYF.

This clone appeared a single time. This chain connects TRBV4-2 to TRBJ1-3, with D possibly matching TRBD1 (5 bases). V lost 0 bases and J 0 bases, leaving 9 bases between the germline ends. The germline CDR1 and CDR2 sequences are LGHNA and YNFKEQ. This CDR3 is 16 amino acids long. The DNA of the CDR3 is TGTGCCAGCAGCCAAGATCGGACATCCTCTGGAAACACCATATATTTT. As protein: CASSQDRTSSGNTIYF.

In its sample, this clone was seen a few times. The chain employs TRBV21-1 and TRBJ1-2; TRBD1 was called by the table and not checked on the DNA. TRBV21-1 is a pseudogene. The CDR3 contains 13 residues. CDR3 sequence reads: CARQNRDRRGYTF. CDR3 bases: TGTGCCAGACAGAACCGGGACAGAAGAGGCTACACCTTC.

This chain connects TRBV5-6 to TRBJ1-4; D gene uncertain. Per germline, CDR1 SGHDT and CDR2 YYEEEE. The CDR3 is 15 amino acids. V was cut by 4 bases and J by 3 bases, with 13 bases left in between. CDR3 protein: CASSPSYGPNEKLFF. The DNA of the CDR3 is TGTGCCAGCAGCCCGTCGTATGGGCCTAATGAAAAACTGTTTTTT.

The chain has TRBV5-1 and TRBJ2-5; the match to TRBD2 covers 8 bases. The CDR3 sequence is 15 residues long. J lost 0 bases, V lost 2 bases, and 3 bases had no gene match. From germline, CDR1 is SGHRS and CDR2 YFSETQ. The CDR3 here is CASSFPGGDQETQYF. CDR3 DNA sequence: TGCGCCAGCAGCTTCCCCGGGGGGGACCAAGAGACCCAGTACTTC.